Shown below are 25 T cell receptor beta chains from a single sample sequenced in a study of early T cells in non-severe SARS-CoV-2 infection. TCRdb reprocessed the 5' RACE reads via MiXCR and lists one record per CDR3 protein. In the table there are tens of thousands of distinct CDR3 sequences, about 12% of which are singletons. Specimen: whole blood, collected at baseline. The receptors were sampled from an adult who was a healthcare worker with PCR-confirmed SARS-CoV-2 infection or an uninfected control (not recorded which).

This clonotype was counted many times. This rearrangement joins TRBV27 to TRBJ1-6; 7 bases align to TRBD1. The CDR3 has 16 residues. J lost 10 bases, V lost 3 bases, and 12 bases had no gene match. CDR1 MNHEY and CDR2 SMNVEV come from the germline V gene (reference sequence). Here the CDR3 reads CASSFYGEGAFSPLHF. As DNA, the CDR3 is TGTGCCAGCAGTTTTTATGGCGAGGGGGCGTTCTCACCCCTCCACTTT.

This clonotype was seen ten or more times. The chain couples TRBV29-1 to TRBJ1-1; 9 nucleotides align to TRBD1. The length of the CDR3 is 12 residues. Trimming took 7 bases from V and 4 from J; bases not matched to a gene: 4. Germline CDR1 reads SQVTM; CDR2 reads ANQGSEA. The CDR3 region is CSATGGLTEAFF. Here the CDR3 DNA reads TGCAGCGCGACAGGGGGTCTCACTGAAGCTTTCTTT.

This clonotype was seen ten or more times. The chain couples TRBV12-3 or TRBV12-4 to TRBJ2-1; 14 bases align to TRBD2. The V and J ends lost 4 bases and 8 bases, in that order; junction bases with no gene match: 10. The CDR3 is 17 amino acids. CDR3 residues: CASSSPRTSGRFYEQFF. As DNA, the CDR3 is TGTGCCAGCAGTTCACCCCGGACTAGCGGGAGGTTTTATGAGCAGTTCTTC.

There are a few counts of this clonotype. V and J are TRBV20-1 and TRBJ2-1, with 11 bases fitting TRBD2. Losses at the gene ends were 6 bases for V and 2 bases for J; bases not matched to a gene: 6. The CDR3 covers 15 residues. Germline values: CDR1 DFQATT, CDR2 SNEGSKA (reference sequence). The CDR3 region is CSARGTSGTYNEQFF. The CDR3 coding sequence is TGCAGTGCCCGAGGGACTAGCGGAACCTACAATGAGCAGTTCTTC.

The CDR3 here is CASSLGRGIHEQYF. In nucleotides, the CDR3 is TGTGCCAGCAGCTTGGGCAGGGGAATCCACGAGCAGTACTTC. V and J are TRBV7-2 and TRBJ2-7; possible D gene TRBD1, 6 bases. V lost 3 bases, J lost 5 bases, and 14 bases lay in between. Germline CDR1 reads SGHTA; CDR2 reads FQGNSA. The CDR3 extends over 14 amino acids.

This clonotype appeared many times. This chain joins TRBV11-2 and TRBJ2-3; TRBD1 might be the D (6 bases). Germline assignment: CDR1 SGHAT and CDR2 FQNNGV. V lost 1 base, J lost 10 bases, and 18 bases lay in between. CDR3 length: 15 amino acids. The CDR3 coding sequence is TGTGCCAGCAGCTTAGGTCGGACAGCCCATAGTCCGCAGTATTTT. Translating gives CASSLGRTAHSPQYF.

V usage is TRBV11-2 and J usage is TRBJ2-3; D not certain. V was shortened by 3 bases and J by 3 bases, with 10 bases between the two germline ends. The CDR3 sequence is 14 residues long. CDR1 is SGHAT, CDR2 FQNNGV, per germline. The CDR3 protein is CASSFWTGTDTQYF. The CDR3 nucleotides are TGTGCCAGCAGCTTCTGGACCGGTACAGATACGCAGTATTTT.

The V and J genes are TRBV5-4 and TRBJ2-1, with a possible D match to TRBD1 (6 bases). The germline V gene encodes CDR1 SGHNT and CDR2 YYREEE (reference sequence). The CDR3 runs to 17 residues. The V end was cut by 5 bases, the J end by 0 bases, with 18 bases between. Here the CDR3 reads CASRNAGARSSYNEQFF. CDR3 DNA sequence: TGTGCCAGCAGAAATGCAGGGGCTCGAAGCTCCTACAATGAGCAGTTCTTC. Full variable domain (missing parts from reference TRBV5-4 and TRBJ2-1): ETGVTQSPTHLIKTRGQQVTLRCSSQSGHNTVSWYQQALGQGPQFIFQYYREEENGRGNFPPRFSGLQFPNYSSELNVNALELDDSALYLCASRNAGARSSYNEQFFGPGTRLTVL.

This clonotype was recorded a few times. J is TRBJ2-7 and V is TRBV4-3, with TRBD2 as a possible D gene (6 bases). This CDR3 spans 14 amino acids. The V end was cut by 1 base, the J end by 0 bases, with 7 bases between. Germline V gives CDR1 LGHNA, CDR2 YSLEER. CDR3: CASSQGAGSYEQYF. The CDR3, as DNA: TGCGCCAGCAGCCAAGGAGCGGGCTCCTACGAGCAGTACTTC.

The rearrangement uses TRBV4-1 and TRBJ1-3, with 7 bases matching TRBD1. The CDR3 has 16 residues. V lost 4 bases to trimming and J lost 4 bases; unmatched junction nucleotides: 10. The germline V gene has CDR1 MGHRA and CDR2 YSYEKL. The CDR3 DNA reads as TGCGCCAGCAGCCCCAGACAGGGAGCATCCGGAAACACCATATATTTT. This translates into CASSPRQGASGNTIYF.

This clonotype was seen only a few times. The CDR3 DNA follows: TGTGCCAGCAGCCCTACTAGCGAGACCTACGAGCAGTACTTC. Protein sequence: CASSPTSETYEQYF. The J gene is TRBJ2-7, the V gene TRBV6-1, with 7 bases matching TRBD2. This CDR3 comprises 14 residues. Trimming cost V 6 bases and J 2 bases; bases outside gene matches: 7. CDR1 is MNHNS, CDR2 SASEGT, per germline.

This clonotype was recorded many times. The CDR3: CASSLRDRGNQPQHF. The CDR3 nucleotides are TGTGCCAGCAGTTTGAGGGACAGGGGCAATCAGCCCCAGCATTTT. This rearrangement joins TRBV12-3 or TRBV12-4 to TRBJ1-5; the match to TRBD1 covers 9 bases. CDR3 length: 15 amino acids. V trimming: 3 bases; J trimming: 2 bases; junction bases outside the gene matches: 2.

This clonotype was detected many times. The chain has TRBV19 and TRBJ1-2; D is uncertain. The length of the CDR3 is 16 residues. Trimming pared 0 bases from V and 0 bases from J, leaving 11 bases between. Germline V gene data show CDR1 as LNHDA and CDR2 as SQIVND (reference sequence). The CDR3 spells CASSIDSRGSNYGYTF. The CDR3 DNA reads TGTGCCAGTAGTATAGACTCGCGGGGTTCTAACTATGGCTACACCTTC. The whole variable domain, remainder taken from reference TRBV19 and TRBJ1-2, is DGGITQSPKYLFRKEGQNVTLSCEQNLNHDAMYWYRQDPGQGLRLIYYSQIVNDFQKGDIAEGYSVSREKKESFPLTVTSAQKNPTAFYLCASSIDSRGSNYGYTFGSGTRLTVV.

The CDR3 reads CASALQGAGDEQYF. The CDR3, as DNA: TGTGCCAGCGCCCTGCAGGGGGCGGGCGACGAGCAGTACTTC. The chain combines TRBV25-1 with TRBJ2-7; 8 positions match TRBD1. This CDR3 has 14 residues. CDR1 is MGHDK and CDR2 is SYGVNS in the germline V gene. V trimming: 8 bases; J trimming: 5 bases; junction bases outside the gene matches: 11.

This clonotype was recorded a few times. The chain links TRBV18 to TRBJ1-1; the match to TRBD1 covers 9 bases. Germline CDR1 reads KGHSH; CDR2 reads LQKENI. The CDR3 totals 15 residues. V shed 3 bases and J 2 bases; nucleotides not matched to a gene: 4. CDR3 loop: CASSPNRGLNTEAFF. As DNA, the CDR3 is TGTGCCAGCTCACCTAACAGGGGGCTAAACACTGAAGCTTTCTTT.

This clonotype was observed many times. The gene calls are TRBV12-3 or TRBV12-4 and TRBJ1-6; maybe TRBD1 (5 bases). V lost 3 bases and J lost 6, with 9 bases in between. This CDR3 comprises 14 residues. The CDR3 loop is CASSFRGSNSPLHF. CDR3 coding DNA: TGTGCCAGCAGTTTTAGGGGCAGTAATTCACCCCTCCACTTT.

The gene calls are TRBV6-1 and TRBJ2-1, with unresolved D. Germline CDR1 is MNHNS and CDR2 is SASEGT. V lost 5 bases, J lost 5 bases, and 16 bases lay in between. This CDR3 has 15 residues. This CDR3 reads CASSKERTDNNEQFF. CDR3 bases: TGTGCCAGCAGTAAGGAAAGGACCGACAACAATGAGCAGTTCTTC.

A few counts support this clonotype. CDR3 amino acids: CASSPIGTGGRETQYF. CDR3 nucleotide sequence: TGTGCCAGCAGTCCAATAGGGACAGGAGGACGAGAGACCCAGTACTTC. The chain combines TRBV6-5 with TRBJ2-5; 8 nucleotides align to TRBD1. Trimming at V came to 5 bases and at J to 4 bases, leaving 12 bases not matched to a gene. The CDR3 loop spans 16 amino acids. The germline V gene has CDR1 MNHEY and CDR2 SVGAGI.

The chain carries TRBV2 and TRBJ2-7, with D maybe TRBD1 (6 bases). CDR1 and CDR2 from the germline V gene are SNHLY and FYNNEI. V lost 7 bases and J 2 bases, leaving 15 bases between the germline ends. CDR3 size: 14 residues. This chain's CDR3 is CASIERDTAYEQYF. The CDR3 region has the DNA TGTGCCAGCATAGAAAGGGACACTGCCTACGAGCAGTACTTC.

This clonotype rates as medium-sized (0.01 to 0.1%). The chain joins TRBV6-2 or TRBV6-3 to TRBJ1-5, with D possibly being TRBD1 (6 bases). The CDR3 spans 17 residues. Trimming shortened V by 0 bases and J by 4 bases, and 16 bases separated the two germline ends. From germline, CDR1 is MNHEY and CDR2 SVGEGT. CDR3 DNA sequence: TGTGCCAGCAGTTACTCGTGGTACAGGGCTTCTAATCAGCCCCAGCATTTT. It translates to CASSYSWYRASNQPQHF.

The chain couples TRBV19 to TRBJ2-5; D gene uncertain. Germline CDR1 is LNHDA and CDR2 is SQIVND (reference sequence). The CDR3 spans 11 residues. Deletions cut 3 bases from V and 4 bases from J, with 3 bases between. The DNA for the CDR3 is TGTGCCAGTAGTATCCGAGAGACCCAGTACTTC. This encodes CASSIRETQYF.

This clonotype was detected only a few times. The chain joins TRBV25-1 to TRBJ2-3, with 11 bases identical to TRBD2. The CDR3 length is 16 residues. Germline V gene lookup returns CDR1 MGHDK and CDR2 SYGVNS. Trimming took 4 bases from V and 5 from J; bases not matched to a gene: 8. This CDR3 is CASSGLLAGVEDTQYF. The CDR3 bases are TGTGCCAGCAGTGGATTACTAGCGGGAGTAGAAGATACGCAGTATTTT.

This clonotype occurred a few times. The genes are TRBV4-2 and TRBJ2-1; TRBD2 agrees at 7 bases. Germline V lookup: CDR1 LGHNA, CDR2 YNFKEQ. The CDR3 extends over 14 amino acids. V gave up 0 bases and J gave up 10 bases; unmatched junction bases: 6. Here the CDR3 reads CASSQDGGGREQFF. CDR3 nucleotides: TGTGCCAGCAGCCAAGATGGCGGGGGAAGGGAGCAGTTCTTC.

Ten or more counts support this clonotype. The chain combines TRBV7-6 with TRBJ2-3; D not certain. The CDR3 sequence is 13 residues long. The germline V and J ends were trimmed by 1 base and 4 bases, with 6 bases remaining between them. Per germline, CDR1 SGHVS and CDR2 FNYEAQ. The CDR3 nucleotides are TGTGCCAGCAGCTTAGAAGGCCCAGATACGCAGTATTTT. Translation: CASSLEGPDTQYF.

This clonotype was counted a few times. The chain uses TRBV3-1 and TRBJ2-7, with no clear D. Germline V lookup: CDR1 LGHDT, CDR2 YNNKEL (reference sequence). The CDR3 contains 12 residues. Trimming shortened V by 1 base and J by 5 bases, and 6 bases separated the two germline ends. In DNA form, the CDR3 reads TGTGCCAGCAGCCAAGTCAGGCACGAGCAGTACTTC. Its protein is CASSQVRHEQYF.